These 6 T cell receptor beta chains originate from one sample sequenced in a study of persistence of HIV-infected CD4 T cells. The immunoSEQ assay was version 4, run in survey mode. TCRdb's copy holds only in-frame clones and misses some; the assay was immunoSEQ multiplex PCR. The profile covers around 40,000 clones, with about nine tenths appearing a single time and over 0.45% taken by the ten largest. These receptors are not linked to any known antigen. Cells were stimulated nonspecifically with anti-CD3/anti-CD28 magnetic beads. Sorting of responding CD4+ T cells relied on upregulated CD40 ligand together with CD69. Here the sequenced sample was CD4+ T cells sorted from PBMCs after roughly 18-hour stimulation, taken from a patient who received antiretroviral therapy. Source of these receptors: an adult woman with HIV who was CMV-seropositive.

V usage is TRBV5-1 and J usage is TRBJ1-2; 7 bases are shared with TRBD1. The CDR3 runs 15 residues. The V gene end was trimmed by 0 bases and the J gene end by 2 bases; junction bases not matched to a gene: 4. The germline V gene encodes CDR1 SGHRS and CDR2 YFSETQ. The CDR3 DNA reads as TGCGCCAGCAGCTTGGGACAGGGTTCCAACTATGGCTACACCTTC. Residues: CASSLGQGSNYGYTF.

The table lists this clone with a count of one. The rearrangement links TRBV6-6 to TRBJ1-4, with a possible D match to TRBD1 (5 bases). The CDR3 runs 14 residues. Per germline, CDR1 MNHNY and CDR2 SVGAGI (reference sequence). The V end lost 2 bases, the J end lost 10 bases, and 14 bases lay between the germline ends. CDR3 amino acids: CASSYPPEGPKLFF. The CDR3 nucleotides are TGTGCCAGCAGTTACCCCCCGGAGGGGCCAAAACTGTTTTTT.

This clone has more than one count but fewer than ten. The V and J genes are TRBV6-2 or TRBV6-3 and TRBJ2-3; 8 nucleotides agree with TRBD2. The CDR3 is 15 residues long. Germline trimming cut 2 bases from V and 2 bases from J; bases unmatched to any gene: 3. Germline-derived CDR1 and CDR2 are MNHEY and SVGEGT. Here the CDR3 reads CASSYTSGPTDTQYF. The CDR3 DNA sequence: TGTGCCAGCAGTTACACTAGCGGCCCCACAGATACGCAGTATTTT.

The rearrangement uses TRBV5-1 and TRBJ1-1, with D unclear. This CDR3 region has 15 residues. The V gene lost 0 bases and the J gene lost 0 bases, with 9 bases spanning the gap. Germline V CDR1 and CDR2: SGHRS, YFSETQ. The CDR3 loop reads CASSLEQLMNTEAFF. The CDR3 DNA reads as TGCGCCAGCAGCTTGGAACAGCTCATGAACACTGAAGCTTTCTTT.

The chain recombines TRBV21-1 with TRBJ2-2; the table's D call, TRBD1, was not checked against the DNA. TRBV21-1 is classified as a pseudogene. This CDR3 region has 16 residues. The CDR3 protein is CASSKNRGENTGELFF. CDR3 coding DNA: TGTGCCAGCAGCAAGAACAGGGGCGAAAACACCGGGGAGCTGTTTTTT.

V usage is TRBV27 and J usage is TRBJ1-1, with a weak D call TRBD1 (6 bases). The CDR3 consists of 13 residues. Between the trimmed V and J ends, which lost 6 bases and 1 base, there was a span of 9 bases. Germline values: CDR1 MNHEY, CDR2 SMNVEV (reference sequence). The CDR3: CASRRQANTEAFF. The CDR3 coding sequence is TGTGCCAGCAGGAGACAGGCGAACACTGAAGCTTTCTTT.